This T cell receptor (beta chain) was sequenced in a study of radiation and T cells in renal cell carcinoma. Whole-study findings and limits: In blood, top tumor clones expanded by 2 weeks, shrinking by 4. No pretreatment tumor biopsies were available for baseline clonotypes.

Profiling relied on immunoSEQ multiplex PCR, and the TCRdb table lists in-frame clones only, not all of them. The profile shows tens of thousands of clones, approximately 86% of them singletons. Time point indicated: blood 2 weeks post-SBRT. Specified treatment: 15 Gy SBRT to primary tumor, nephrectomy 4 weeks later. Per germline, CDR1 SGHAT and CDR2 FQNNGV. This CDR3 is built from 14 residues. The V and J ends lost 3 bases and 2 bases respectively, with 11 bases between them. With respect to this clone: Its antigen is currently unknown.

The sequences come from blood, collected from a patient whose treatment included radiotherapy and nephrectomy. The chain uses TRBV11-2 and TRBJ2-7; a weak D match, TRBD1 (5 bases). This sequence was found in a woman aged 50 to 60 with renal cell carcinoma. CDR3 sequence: CASSLRTLAYEQYF. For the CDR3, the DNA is TGTGCCAGCAGCTTGAGGACACTTGCCTACGAGCAGTACTTC.